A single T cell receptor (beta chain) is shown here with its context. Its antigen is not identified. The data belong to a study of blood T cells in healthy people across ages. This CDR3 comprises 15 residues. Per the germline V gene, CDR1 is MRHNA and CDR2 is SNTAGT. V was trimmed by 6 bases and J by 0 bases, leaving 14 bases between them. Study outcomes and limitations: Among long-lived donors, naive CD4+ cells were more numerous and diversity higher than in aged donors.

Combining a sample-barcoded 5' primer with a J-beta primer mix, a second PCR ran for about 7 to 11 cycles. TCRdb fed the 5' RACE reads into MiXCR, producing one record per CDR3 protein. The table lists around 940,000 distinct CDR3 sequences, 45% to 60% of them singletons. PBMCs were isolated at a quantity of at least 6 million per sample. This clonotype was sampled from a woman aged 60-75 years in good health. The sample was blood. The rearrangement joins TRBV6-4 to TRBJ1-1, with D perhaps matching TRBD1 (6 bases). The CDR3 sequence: CASRDLTGMNTEAFF. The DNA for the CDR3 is TGTGCCAGCAGGGACCTGACAGGCATGAACACTGAAGCTTTCTTT.